The T cell receptor (beta chain) described here comes from a study of control samples from healthy donors and cancer patients. The protocol was immunoSEQ multiplex PCR, while the TCRdb copy is restricted to in-frame clones and leaves out a portion. In the table there are 90,000 to 150,000 clones, just over 90% of which are singletons. The CDR3 sequence runs 8 residues, both termini included. This clone was recorded a few times. In this CDR3 the conserved last residue, phenylalanine or tryptophan, is missing, so a read error is likely. The DNA is left out, because the CDR3 cannot be placed on it with certainty; the CDR3 is given as TCRdb lists it.

Sequencing used blood. The clonotype comes from a young woman in good health. The chain joins TRBV21-1 to TRBJ1-2. TRBV21-1 is classified as a pseudogene. CDR3 protein: CASSKEVI.